This TCR beta chain appears in the sequencing data of a study of T-cell memory formation after mild COVID-19. Study background: Largely donor-specific TCR clusters were found.

The CDR3 totals 14 residues. V was cut by 0 bases and J by 4 bases, with 9 bases left in between. Per germline, CDR1 MNHEY and CDR2 SVGEGT. MiXCR, applied by TCRdb to the 5' RACE reads, yields one record per CDR3 protein. Altogether about 320,000 distinct CDR3 sequences are present, around an eighth being singletons, with the ten largest covering 21%. Study-wide findings and caveats: The pre-infection memory compartment contained some responding clones, suggesting cross-reactive memory joined. CD4+ contracting clones were mainly CM and EM; CD8+ ones, EMRA. Clones shrinking from day 15 to 85 showed even CD4/CD8 mixes; later expanders tilted CD4+.

This clonotype was seen more than once but under ten times. What it binds is not known. The sequence was collected from a man aged 18 to 29 who had mild COVID-19 (a few samples of this study predate the infection). Cell type and time point are not known. The sample was PBMCs or a T cell subset sorted from them (not recorded which). The rearrangement links TRBV6-2 or TRBV6-3 to TRBJ1-2; D unresolved. CDR3 sequence reads: CASSYSADPYGYTF. CDR3 DNA sequence: TGTGCCAGCAGTTACTCGGCGGACCCCTATGGCTACACCTTC.